One TCR beta chain is described in this entry. The sample is drawn from a study of blood T cell repertoires in COVID-19. The overall study: The origin of the acute and convalescent COVID-19 samples was the United States, Italy and Spain. The analysed material was cDNA or gDNA that came from T cells, B-cell-depleted T cells, or PBMCs.

Assay: immunoSEQ multiplex PCR; the TCRdb copy retains only in-frame clones and omits some. The data hold some 89,000 clones, with approximately 81% observed a single time. V lost 1 base to trimming and J lost 3 bases; unmatched junction nucleotides: 6. Germline V gene data show CDR1 as SGHRS and CDR2 as YFSETQ. The CDR3 spans 15 residues. The chain carries TRBV5-1 and TRBJ1-1; 7 nucleotides agree with TRBD1. The receptor comes from a man between 60 and 75 years old with acute or convalescent COVID-19. The sequencing sample was made of peripheral blood. This CDR3 is CASSLKETGHTEAFF. The DNA for the CDR3 is TGCGCCAGCAGCTTGAAGGAGACAGGGCACACTGAAGCTTTCTTT.